This passage covers 25 T cell receptor beta chains from one sample sequenced in a study of radiotherapy plus CTLA-4 blockade in lung cancer. The protocol was immunoSEQ multiplex PCR, while the TCRdb copy is restricted to in-frame clones and leaves out a portion. This sample has about 59,000 clones, with around 68% found just once. Specimen: peripheral blood, collected from a patient treated with radiotherapy plus ipilimumab. Receptors originate from a human donor with non-small cell lung cancer whose response to radiotherapy plus ipilimumab could not be evaluated.

This chain links TRBV4-1 with TRBJ2-7; possibly TRBD2 for D (6 bases). Germline CDR1 MGHRA, CDR2 YSYEKL. This CDR3 is 18 amino acids long. The germline V and J ends were trimmed by 1 base and 2 bases, with 21 bases remaining between them. CDR3 in amino acids: CASSQVIGWGLTTYEQYF. CDR3 sequence (DNA): TGCGCCAGCAGCCAAGTGATAGGTTGGGGACTCACAACCTACGAGCAGTACTTC.

CDR3 in amino acids: CASSLSGSYGYTF. CDR3 in DNA: TGTGCCAGCAGCTTATCGGGAAGCTATGGCTACACCTTC. The chain employs TRBV7-9 and TRBJ1-2; D is undetermined. Trimming pared 2 bases from V and 4 bases from J, leaving 8 bases between. The germline gives CDR1 SEHNR, CDR2 FQNEAQ (reference sequence). This CDR3 spans 13 amino acids.

This clone was found a few times. Other DNA sequences in this specimen translate into the identical CDR3. CDR3 in DNA: TGCGCCAGCAGCTTACAGACGAACACTGAAGCTTTCTTT. Its translation is CASSLQTNTEAFF. This chain joins TRBV5-1 and TRBJ1-1; D is unclear. The CDR3 covers 13 residues. Germline V gene lookup returns CDR1 SGHRS and CDR2 YFSETQ. The V and J ends lost 2 bases and 1 base respectively, with 6 bases between them.

This chain uses TRBV18 with TRBJ1-1, with D possibly being TRBD1 (6 bases). The V gene lost 3 bases and the J gene lost 2 bases, with 22 bases spanning the gap. This CDR3 region has 18 residues. The germline gives CDR1 KGHSH, CDR2 LQKENI. The CDR3 sequence is CASSPVVGYGGANTEAFF. As DNA, the CDR3 is TGTGCCAGCTCACCGGTCGTGGGATACGGGGGGGCAAACACTGAAGCTTTCTTT.

The gene calls are TRBV7-7 and TRBJ2-1, with 13 bases fitting TRBD2. The V gene's germline CDR1 is SSHAT and CDR2 FNYEAQ (reference sequence). The CDR3 runs to 15 residues. Trimming cost V 5 bases and J 8 bases; bases outside gene matches: 6. The CDR3 reads CASSIGLAGADEQFF. The CDR3 nucleotides read TGTGCCAGCAGCATTGGACTAGCGGGGGCCGATGAGCAGTTCTTC.

The genes are TRBV4-3 and TRBJ1-1; D gene ambiguous. The CDR3 has 15 residues. Germline V gene lookup returns CDR1 LGHNA and CDR2 YSLEER. V was clipped by 2 bases and J by 0 bases, with 10 bases between them. CDR3: CASSQPMAVNTEAFF. In DNA, the CDR3 is TGCGCCAGCAGCCAACCCATGGCCGTGAACACTGAAGCTTTCTTT.

V gene TRBV19 combines with J gene TRBJ1-4; D is undetermined. Germline-derived CDR1 and CDR2 are LNHDA and SQIVND (reference sequence). The CDR3 length is 13 residues. V lost 4 bases and J lost 10, with 13 bases in between. In DNA, the CDR3 is TGTGCCAGTAGTACCGGTCGGGAAGGAAAACTGTTTTTT. Residues: CASSTGREGKLFF.

The rearrangement joins TRBV5-1 to TRBJ1-4, with D unresolved. The CDR3 has 14 amino acids. The germline V gene encodes CDR1 SGHRS and CDR2 YFSETQ. The germline V and J ends were trimmed by 4 bases and 0 bases, with 7 bases remaining between them. CDR3: CASSLTTTNEKLFF. The CDR3 DNA reads as TGCGCCAGCAGCCTCACAACAACTAATGAAAAACTGTTTTTT.

V gene TRBV27 combines with J gene TRBJ1-1; perhaps TRBD1 as D (6 bases). Trimming shortened V by 3 bases and J by 1 base, and 9 bases separated the two germline ends. From germline, CDR1 is MNHEY and CDR2 SMNVEV (reference sequence). There are 14 residues in the CDR3. The CDR3 DNA reads as TGTGCCAGCAGTTTTAGGGGGTGGAACACTGAAGCTTTCTTT. It is translated as CASSFRGWNTEAFF.

The V call is TRBV2, the J call TRBJ1-1; no clear D. Germline V lookup: CDR1 SNHLY, CDR2 FYNNEI. Trimming removed 8 bases at V and 7 bases at J, with 11 bases between. CDR3 length: 11 amino acids. For the CDR3, the DNA is TGTGCCAGCGGGCTGGCAGTTGAAGCTTTCTTT. Translating it yields CASGLAVEAFF.

The chain employs TRBV7-2 and TRBJ1-1, with D perhaps TRBD1 (6 bases). In germline, CDR1 is SGHTA, CDR2 FQGNSA. V was cut by 2 bases and J by 1 base, with 8 bases left in between. This CDR3 contains 14 residues. The CDR3: CASSLQGRNTEAFF. CDR3 in DNA: TGTGCCAGCAGCTTACAGGGGAGGAACACTGAAGCTTTCTTT.

As for this clone: At one end, the junction sequence differs from germline, possibly due to a read error. The chain carries TRBV2 and TRBJ1-3; 8 nucleotides match TRBD1. This CDR3 has 13 residues. CDR1 and CDR2 (germline): SNHLY, FYNNEI. CDR3 DNA sequence: TGTGCCAGCAGTGGAACAGGGGGAAGCACCATATATTTT. This sequence encodes CASSGTGGSTIYF.

This clone has only a few counts. The chain employs TRBV27 and TRBJ1-3; the D gene is possibly TRBD1 (5 bases). Germline V gene data show CDR1 as MNHEY and CDR2 as SMNVEV (reference sequence). The CDR3 runs to 15 residues. Trimming cost V 0 bases and J 2 bases, with 8 bases left between them. CDR3 in amino acids: CASSLSTGAGNTIYF. CDR3 nucleotide sequence: TGTGCCAGCAGTTTATCGACGGGGGCTGGAAACACCATATATTTT.

The V and J genes are TRBV27 and TRBJ2-5; maybe TRBD2 (6 bases). CDR3 length: 14 residues. V lost 2 bases, J lost 4 bases, and 11 bases lay in between. Germline V gene lookup returns CDR1 MNHEY and CDR2 SMNVEV (reference sequence). This CDR3 is CASSLGRWGETQYF. As DNA, the CDR3 is TGTGCCAGCAGTTTAGGGAGGTGGGGAGAGACCCAGTACTTC.

This CDR3 is CASSGSGQGALNSPLHF. For the CDR3, the DNA is TGTGCCAGCAGCGGGTCGGGACAGGGGGCCCTCAATTCACCCCTCCACTTT. The gene calls are TRBV9 and TRBJ1-6; 12 nucleotides line up with TRBD1. Germline CDR1 SGDLS, CDR2 YYNGEE. V gave up 3 bases and J gave up 7 bases; unmatched junction bases: 8. CDR3 length: 17 amino acids.

This clone has a single count. A read error may account for a junction end that differs from germline. The DNA of the CDR3 is TGTGTCAGCAGTCGCGTCTCTGGACAGGGGTCTTTCGGTGGCTACACCTTC. Protein: CVSSRVSGQGSFGGYTF. This chain connects TRBV28 to TRBJ1-2; 9 bases fit TRBD1. Germline values: CDR1 MDHEN, CDR2 SYDVKM. CDR3 length: 17 amino acids.

The genes are TRBV18 and TRBJ1-1; D not resolved. There are 13 residues in the CDR3. The V end lost 3 bases, the J end lost 6 bases, and 11 bases lay between the germline ends. Germline assignment: CDR1 KGHSH and CDR2 LQKENI. The CDR3 region is CASSPQRSSEAFF. DNA of the CDR3: TGTGCCAGCTCACCTCAGAGGTCTTCTGAAGCTTTCTTT.

CDR3 DNA sequence: TGCGCCAGCAGCCAAGTCCTAGCGGGGTCAAATGAGCAGTTCTTC. Translated, it gives CASSQVLAGSNEQFF. The V gene is TRBV4-3, the J gene TRBJ2-1; 9 nucleotides agree with TRBD2. The CDR3 is 15 amino acids. The germline CDR1 and CDR2 sequences are LGHNA and YSLEER. V lost 1 base to trimming and J lost 7 bases; unmatched junction nucleotides: 5.

The chain carries TRBV10-1 and TRBJ2-1; D might be TRBD2 (6 bases). Germline lookup yields CDR1 WNHNN and CDR2 SYGVQD (reference sequence). The CDR3 has 14 amino acids. Trimming shortened V by 11 bases and J by 5 bases, and 19 bases separated the two germline ends. CDR3 nucleotides: TGCGCCGTCCGGAGGGACGGGGAACACAATGAGCAGTTCTTC. This encodes CAVRRDGEHNEQFF.

This clone appeared a single time. The chain recombines TRBV15 with TRBJ1-5; D ambiguous. Trimming stripped 4 bases from V and 3 bases from J, with 13 bases between. Per the germline V gene, CDR1 is LNHNV and CDR2 is YYDKDF (reference sequence). The CDR3 totals 15 residues. CDR3 protein: CATSTRYEVNQPQHF. Written as DNA, the CDR3 is TGTGCCACCAGCACGAGGTACGAAGTCAATCAGCCCCAGCATTTT.

CDR3: CASSALSGAQTYNEQFF. DNA of the CDR3: TGTGCCAGCAGCGCCCTATCAGGGGCGCAAACTTACAATGAGCAGTTCTTC. The V call is TRBV11-2, the J call TRBJ2-1; maybe TRBD1 (6 bases). Looked up from germline, CDR1 is SGHAT and CDR2 is FQNNGV. The V end lost 5 bases, the J end lost 4 bases, and 21 bases lay between the germline ends. This CDR3 spans 17 amino acids.

The chain couples TRBV28 to TRBJ2-7; TRBD1 aligns across 9 bases. The J segment lost 2 bases and the V segment lost 6 bases, leaving 5 bases of the junction unmatched. The CDR3 extends over 14 amino acids. The V gene's germline CDR1 is MDHEN and CDR2 SYDVKM. This CDR3 is CASRPGQGAYEQYF. CDR3 sequence (DNA): TGTGCCAGCAGACCGGGACAGGGAGCCTACGAGCAGTACTTC.

This clone came up a few times. This chain links TRBV5-1 with TRBJ1-4, with unresolved D. V gave up 4 bases and J gave up 8 bases, with 12 bases separating them. Germline V gene lookup returns CDR1 SGHRS and CDR2 YFSETQ. The CDR3 is 13 residues long. The CDR3: CASSPDFGEKLFF. As DNA, the CDR3 is TGCGCCAGCAGCCCGGACTTCGGGGAAAAACTGTTTTTT.

This chain joins TRBV2 and TRBJ1-1; D perhaps matches TRBD1 (5 bases). The CDR3 sequence is 14 residues long. Trimming took off 5 bases at V and 4 bases at J, with 14 bases between the two ends. Germline CDR1 and CDR2: SNHLY and FYNNEI. The CDR3 sequence is CASSMGTYGTEAFF. CDR3 DNA: TGTGCCAGCAGTATGGGGACTTACGGCACTGAAGCTTTCTTT.

Comments on this clone: Different DNA sequences within this sample yield the same CDR3. V is TRBV6-5 and J is TRBJ1-2; D not certain. V was trimmed by 0 bases and J by 6 bases, leaving 17 bases between them. The V gene's germline CDR1 is MNHEY and CDR2 SVGAGI. The CDR3 is made up of 16 amino acids. The CDR3 DNA follows: TGTGCCAGCAGTTACTCCTTTCGTGAGAACGCGGATGGCTACACCTTC. This translates into CASSYSFRENADGYTF.